Listed below are T cell receptor beta chains from one sample, sequenced in a study of T cells in localized non-small cell lung cancer. The repertoire was sequenced with immunoSEQ multiplex PCR; TCRdb's copy has only in-frame clones and lacks some. The table records some 28,000 clones, 87% of them present only once. Source: peripheral blood, taken before any cancer treatment. The origin of the receptors is a male donor at least 60 years old with stage I lung adenocarcinoma. The CDR3 runs from the conserved cysteine through the conserved F or W. The D gene is left open where the match is weak. Clone size appears in some rows only: once, few, many, or a class for an expanded clone.

J gene,clone size,V gene,D gene,CDR3 protein,CDR3 DNA
TRBJ2-1,-,TRBV2,-,CASTPARGAGSNEQFF,TGTGCCAGCACCCCGGCAAGGGGGGCCGGGAGTAATGAGCAGTTCTTC
TRBJ2-5,-,TRBV11-2,-,CASSLTVWETQYF,TGTGCCAGCAGCTTAACTGTATGGGAGACCCAGTACTTC
TRBJ2-3,once,TRBV7-9,TRBD2,CASSSRTSGGEHTQYF,TGTGCCAGCAGCTCAAGGACTAGCGGGGGGGAGCATACGCAGTATTTT
TRBJ1-4,-,TRBV7-2,-,CASSSGGLAGATNEKLFF,TGTGCCAGCAGCTCGGGGGGTTTGGCGGGGGCGACTAATGAAAAACTGTTTTTT
TRBJ2-5,-,TRBV9,TRBD1,CASSVGTGESETQYF,TGTGCCAGCAGCGTAGGGACAGGGGAGTCGGAGACCCAGTACTTC
TRBJ2-1,-,TRBV4-3,-,CASSQDWTVSYNEQFF,TGCGCCAGCAGCCAAGATTGGACGGTCTCCTACAATGAGCAGTTCTTC
TRBJ1-6,-,TRBV9,-,CASSRPGPAPLHF,TGTGCCAGCAGCCGACCTGGACCGGCACCCCTCCACTTT
TRBJ2-5,-,TRBV5-5,TRBD1,CASSSGQGAGTQYF,TGTGCCAGCAGCTCCGGACAGGGGGCAGGGACCCAGTACTTC
TRBJ2-7,-,TRBV5-1,TRBD1,CASSPGTGAEEQYF,TGCGCCAGCAGCCCCGGGACAGGGGCGGAGGAGCAGTACTTC
TRBJ1-4,-,TRBV2,-,CASRLTGNEKLFF,TGTGCCAGCAGACTTACAGGGAATGAAAAACTGTTTTTT